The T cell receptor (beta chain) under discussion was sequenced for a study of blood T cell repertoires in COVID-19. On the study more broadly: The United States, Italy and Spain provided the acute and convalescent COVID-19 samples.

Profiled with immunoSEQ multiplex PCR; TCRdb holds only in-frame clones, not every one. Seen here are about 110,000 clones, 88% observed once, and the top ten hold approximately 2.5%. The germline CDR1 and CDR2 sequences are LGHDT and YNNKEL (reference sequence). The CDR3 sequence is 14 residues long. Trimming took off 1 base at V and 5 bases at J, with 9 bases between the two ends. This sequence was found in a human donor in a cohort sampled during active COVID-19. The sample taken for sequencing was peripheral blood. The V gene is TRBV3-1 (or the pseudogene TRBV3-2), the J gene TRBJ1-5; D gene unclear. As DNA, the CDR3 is TGTGCCAGCAGCCAAGGTTCAGGTCATCAGCCCCAGCATTTT. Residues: CASSQGSGHQPQHF.